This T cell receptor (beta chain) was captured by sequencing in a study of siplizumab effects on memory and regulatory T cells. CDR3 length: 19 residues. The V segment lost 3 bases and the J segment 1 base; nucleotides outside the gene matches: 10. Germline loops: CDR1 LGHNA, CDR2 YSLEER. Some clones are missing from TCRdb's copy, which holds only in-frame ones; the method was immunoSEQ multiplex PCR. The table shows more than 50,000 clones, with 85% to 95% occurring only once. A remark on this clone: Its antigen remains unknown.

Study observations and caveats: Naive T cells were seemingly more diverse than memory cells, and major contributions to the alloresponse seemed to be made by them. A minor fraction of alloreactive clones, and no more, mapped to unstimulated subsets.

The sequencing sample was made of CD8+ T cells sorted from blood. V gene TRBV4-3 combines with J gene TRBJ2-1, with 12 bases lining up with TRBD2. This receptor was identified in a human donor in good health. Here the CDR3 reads CASSHPRETSGRSYNEQFF. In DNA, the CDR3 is TGCGCCAGCAGCCATCCCCGAGAGACTAGCGGGAGATCCTACAATGAGCAGTTCTTC.